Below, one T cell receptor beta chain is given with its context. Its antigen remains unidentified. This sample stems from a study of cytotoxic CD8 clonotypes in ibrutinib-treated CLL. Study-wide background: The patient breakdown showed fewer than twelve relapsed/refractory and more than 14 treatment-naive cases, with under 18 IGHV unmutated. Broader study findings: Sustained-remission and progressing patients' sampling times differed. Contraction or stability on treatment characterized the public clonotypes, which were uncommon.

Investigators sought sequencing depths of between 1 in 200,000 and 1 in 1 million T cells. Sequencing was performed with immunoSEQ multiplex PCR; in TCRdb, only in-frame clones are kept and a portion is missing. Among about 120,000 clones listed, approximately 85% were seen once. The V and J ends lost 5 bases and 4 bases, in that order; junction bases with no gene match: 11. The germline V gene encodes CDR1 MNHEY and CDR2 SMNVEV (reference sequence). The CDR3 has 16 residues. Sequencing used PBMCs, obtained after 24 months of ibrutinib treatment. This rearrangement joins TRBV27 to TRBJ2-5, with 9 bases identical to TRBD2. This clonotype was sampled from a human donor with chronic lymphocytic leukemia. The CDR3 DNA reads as TGTGCCAGCAGTGGGGGTGGCGGGGGGGCTAGAGAGACCCAGTACTTC. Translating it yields CASSGGGGGARETQYF.